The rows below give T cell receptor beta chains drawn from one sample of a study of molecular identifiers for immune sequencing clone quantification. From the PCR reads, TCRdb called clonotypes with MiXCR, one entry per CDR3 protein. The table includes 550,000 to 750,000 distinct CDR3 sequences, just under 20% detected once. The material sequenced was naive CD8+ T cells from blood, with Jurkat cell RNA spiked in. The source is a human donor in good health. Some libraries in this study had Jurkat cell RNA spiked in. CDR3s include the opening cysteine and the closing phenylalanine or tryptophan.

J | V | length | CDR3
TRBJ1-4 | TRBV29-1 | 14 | CSVAGLATNEKLFF
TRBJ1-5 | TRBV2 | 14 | CASRADRGYQPQHF
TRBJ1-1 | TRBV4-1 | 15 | CASSDRQGPNTEAFF
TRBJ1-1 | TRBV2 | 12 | CASRWENTEAFF
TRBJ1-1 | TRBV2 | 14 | CASSEGQGATEAFF
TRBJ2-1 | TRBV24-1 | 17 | CATSDTAGTEPYNEQFF
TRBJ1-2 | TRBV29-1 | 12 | CSDTTANYGYTF
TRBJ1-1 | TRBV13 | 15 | CASIPQGAWNTEAFF
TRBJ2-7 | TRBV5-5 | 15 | CASSPFHGVPYEQYF
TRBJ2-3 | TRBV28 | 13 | CASSWTRTDTQYF
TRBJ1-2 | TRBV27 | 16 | CASSQGQALWGYGYTF
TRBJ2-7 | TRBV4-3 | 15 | CASSQDEGTFYEQHF
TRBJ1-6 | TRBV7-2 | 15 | CASSLVTSPGSPLHF
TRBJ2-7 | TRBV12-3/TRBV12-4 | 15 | CASSHGTASSYEQYF
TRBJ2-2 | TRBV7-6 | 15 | CASSPTGGGTGELFF
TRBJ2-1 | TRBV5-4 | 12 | CASSLGVSEQFF
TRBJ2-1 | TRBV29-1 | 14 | CSVHGGSPYNEQFF
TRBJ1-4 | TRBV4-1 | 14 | CASSQDAVDEKLFF
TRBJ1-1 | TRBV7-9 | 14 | CASSLAGGVTEAFF
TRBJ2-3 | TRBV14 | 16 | CASSQALGRSTDTQYF
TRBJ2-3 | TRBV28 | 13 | CASSSGLLDTQYF
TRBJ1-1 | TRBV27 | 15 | CASSLVPGPNTEAFF
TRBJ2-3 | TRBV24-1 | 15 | CATSDSGGGSDTQYF
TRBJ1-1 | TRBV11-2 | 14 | CASSLGRDYTEAFF
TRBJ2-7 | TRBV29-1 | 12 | CSVLAGDYEQYF
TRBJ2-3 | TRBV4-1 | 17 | CASSQVAGTVSTDTQYF
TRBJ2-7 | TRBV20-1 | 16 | CSARYPISAATNEQYF
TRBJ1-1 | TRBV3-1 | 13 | CASSQYMNTEAFF
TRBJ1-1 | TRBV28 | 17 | CASSFDNRGEYNTEAFF
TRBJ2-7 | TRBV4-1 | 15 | CASGQRTASYYEQYF
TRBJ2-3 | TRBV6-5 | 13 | CASGTGGPDTQYF
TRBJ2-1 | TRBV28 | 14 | CDSSPRTSSNEQFF
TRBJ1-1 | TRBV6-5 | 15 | CASSYSNQQNTEAFF
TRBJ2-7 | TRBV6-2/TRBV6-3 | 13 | CATASGRSYEQYF
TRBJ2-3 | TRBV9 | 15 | CASSSWGASTDTQYF
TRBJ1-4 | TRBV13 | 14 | CASSVGHESEKLFF
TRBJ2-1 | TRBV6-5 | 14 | CASSYGQGGGEQFF
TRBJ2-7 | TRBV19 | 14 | CASSIGQGDYEQYF
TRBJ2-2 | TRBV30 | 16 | CAWSVYRNTYTGELFF
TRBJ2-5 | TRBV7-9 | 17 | CASSLAGAGARQETQYF
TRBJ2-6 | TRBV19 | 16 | CASSIVPGPGANVLTF
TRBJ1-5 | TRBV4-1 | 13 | CASSQDRNQPQHF
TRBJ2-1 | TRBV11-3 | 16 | CASSRLGGGVFDEQFF
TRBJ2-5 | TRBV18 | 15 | CASSPIGTGEETQYF
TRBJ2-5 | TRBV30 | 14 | CAWGGTGQQETQYF
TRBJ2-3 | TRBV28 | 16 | CASSYARQTSTDTQYF
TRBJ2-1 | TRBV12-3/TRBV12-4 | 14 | CASSFSLLKNEQFF
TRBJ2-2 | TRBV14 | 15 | CASSRQLELTGELFF
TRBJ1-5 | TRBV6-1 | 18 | CASSEEEALGYSNQPQHF
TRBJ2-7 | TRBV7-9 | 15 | CASSGTDRISYEQYF
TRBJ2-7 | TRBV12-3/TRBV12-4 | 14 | CASSLSERDYEQYF
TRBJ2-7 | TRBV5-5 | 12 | CASSPGVHGQYF
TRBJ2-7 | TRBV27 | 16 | CASSLSTGTGVYEQYF
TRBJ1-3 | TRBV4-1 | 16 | CASSQVPVESGNTIYF
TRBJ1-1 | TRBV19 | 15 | CASTPGMRWGAEAFF